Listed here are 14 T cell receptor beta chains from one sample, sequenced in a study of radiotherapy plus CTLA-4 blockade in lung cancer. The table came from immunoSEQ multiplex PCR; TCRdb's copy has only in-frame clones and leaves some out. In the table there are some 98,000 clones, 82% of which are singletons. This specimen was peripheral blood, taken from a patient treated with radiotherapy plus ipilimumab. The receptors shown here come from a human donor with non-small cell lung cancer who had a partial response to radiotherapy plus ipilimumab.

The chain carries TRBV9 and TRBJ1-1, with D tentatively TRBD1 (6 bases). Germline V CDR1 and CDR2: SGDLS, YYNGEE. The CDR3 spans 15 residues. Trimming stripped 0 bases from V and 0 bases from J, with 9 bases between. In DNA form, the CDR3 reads TGTGCCAGCAGCGTAGCCGGACAGATGAACACTGAAGCTTTCTTT. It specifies CASSVAGQMNTEAFF.

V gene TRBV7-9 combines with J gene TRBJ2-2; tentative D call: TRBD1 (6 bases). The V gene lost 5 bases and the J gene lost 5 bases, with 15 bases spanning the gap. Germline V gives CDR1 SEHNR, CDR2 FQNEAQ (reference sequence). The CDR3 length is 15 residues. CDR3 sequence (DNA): TGTGCCAGCAGCCCCCAGGGGCGCACAACCGGGGAGCTGTTTTTT. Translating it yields CASSPQGRTTGELFF.

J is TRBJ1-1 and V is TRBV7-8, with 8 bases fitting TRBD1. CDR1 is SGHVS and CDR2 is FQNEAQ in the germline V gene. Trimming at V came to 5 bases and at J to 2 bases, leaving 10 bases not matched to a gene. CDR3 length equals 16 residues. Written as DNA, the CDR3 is TGTGCCAGCAGCCCCTACTGGACAGGGTTAAACACTGAAGCTTTCTTT. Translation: CASSPYWTGLNTEAFF.

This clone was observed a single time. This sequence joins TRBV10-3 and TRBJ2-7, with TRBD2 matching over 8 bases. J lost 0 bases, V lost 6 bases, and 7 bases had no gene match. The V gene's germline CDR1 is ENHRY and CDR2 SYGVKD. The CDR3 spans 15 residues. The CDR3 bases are TGTGCCATCAGGGGGGGACTAGATCCCTCCTACGAGCAGTACTTC. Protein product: CAIRGGLDPSYEQYF.

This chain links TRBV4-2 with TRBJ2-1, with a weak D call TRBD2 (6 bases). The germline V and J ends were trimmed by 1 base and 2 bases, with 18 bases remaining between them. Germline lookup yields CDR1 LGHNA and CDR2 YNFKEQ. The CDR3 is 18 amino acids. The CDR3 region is CASSQVPIAERPYNEQFF. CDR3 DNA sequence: TGTGCCAGCAGCCAAGTTCCTATAGCGGAGAGGCCCTACAATGAGCAGTTCTTC.

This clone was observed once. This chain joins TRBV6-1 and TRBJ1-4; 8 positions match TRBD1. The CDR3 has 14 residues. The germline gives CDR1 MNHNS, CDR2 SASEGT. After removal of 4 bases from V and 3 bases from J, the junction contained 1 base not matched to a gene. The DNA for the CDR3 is TGTGCCAGCAGTGTACAGGGGGCTAATGAAAAACTGTTTTTT. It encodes CASSVQGANEKLFF.

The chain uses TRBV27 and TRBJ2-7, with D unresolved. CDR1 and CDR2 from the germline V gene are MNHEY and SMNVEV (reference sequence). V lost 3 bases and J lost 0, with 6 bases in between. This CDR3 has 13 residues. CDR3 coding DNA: TGTGCCAGCAGTTTCCTCGTCTCCTACGAGCAGTACTTC. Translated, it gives CASSFLVSYEQYF.

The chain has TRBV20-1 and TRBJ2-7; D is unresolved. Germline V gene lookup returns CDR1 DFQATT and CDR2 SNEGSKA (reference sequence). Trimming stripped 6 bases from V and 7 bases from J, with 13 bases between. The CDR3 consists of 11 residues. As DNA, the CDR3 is TGCAGTGCCCAACTCGACATGGAGCAGTACTTC. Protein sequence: CSAQLDMEQYF.

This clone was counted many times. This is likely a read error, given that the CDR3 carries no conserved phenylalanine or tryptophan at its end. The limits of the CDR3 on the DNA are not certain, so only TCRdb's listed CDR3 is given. The CDR3 sequence is CASSPGEATRSI. The chain couples TRBV6-1 to TRBJ2-7; the table's TRBD1 call for D was not verified on the DNA. Germline CDR1 MNHNS, CDR2 SASEGT. Counting both end residues, the CDR3 totals 12 amino acids.

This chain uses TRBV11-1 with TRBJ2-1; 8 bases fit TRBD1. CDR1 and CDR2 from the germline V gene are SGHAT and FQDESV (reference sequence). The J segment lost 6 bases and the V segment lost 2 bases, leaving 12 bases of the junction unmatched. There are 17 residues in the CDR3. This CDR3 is CASSLSTGGRGLNEQFF. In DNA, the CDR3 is TGTGCCAGCAGCTTAAGCACAGGGGGTAGGGGACTCAATGAGCAGTTCTTC.

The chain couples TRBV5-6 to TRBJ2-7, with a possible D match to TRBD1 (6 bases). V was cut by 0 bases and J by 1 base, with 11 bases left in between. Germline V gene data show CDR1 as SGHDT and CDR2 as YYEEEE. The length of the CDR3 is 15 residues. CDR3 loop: CASSLGDTFSYEQYF. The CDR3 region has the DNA TGTGCCAGCAGCTTGGGGGACACCTTTTCCTACGAGCAGTACTTC.

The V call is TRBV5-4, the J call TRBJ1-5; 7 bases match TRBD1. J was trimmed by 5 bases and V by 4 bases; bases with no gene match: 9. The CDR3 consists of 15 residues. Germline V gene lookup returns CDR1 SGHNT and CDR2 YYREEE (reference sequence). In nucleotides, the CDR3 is TGTGCCAGCAGCCAAGGCGCAGGGGGAGATCAGCCCCAGCATTTT. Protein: CASSQGAGGDQPQHF.

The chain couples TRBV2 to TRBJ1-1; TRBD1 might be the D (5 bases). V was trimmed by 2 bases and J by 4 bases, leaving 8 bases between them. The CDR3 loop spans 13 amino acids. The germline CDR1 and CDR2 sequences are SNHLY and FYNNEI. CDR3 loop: CASSEYGATEAFF. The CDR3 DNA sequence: TGTGCCAGCAGTGAATATGGGGCCACTGAAGCTTTCTTT. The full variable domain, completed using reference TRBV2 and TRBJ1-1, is EPEVTQTPSHQVTQMGQEVILRCVPISNHLYFYWYRQILGQKVEFLVSFYNNEISEKSEIFDDQFSVERPDGSNFTLKIRSTKLEDSAMYFCASSEYGATEAFFGQGTRLTVV.

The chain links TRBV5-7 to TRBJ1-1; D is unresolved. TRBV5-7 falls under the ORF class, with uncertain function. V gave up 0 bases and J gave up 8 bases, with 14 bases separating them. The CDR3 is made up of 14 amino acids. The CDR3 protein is CASSLEAGINEAFF. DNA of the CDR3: TGTGCCAGCAGCTTGGAGGCAGGAATTAACGAAGCTTTCTTT.